The 4 T cell receptor beta chains below were found in one sample sequenced in a study of regulatory T cells in long-lasting Graves disease. Time point defined: newly diagnosed GD, antithyroid drugs for less than 3 months. The TCR library used RNA extracted from PBMCs. According to the study, TCR beta libraries were built with iRepertoire HTBI primers and CDR3-region Arm-PCR. One entry per CDR3 protein, called by TCRdb with MiXCR from the multiplex PCR reads. The sample lists 250,000 or so distinct CDR3 sequences; 18% were seen once. These data also formed part of another study, on T cells in Graves' hyperthyroidism and ophthalmopathy.

The sample was peripheral blood mononuclear cells (PBMCs), taken at new diagnosis, from a patient treated with antithyroid drugs. These receptors were taken from a woman aged 25 to 39 with Graves disease.

This clonotype was seen many times. The rearrangement uses TRBV5-1 and TRBJ2-2; D gene ambiguous. Per the germline V gene, CDR1 is SGHRS and CDR2 is YFSETQ. The CDR3 sequence is 15 residues long. V was pared by 7 bases and J by 2 bases, with 15 bases between. CDR3 in DNA: TGCGCCAGCGGGCTGTTATACATCAACACCGGGGAGCTGTTTTTT. Amino acids: CASGLLYINTGELFF.

This clonotype was observed many times. The rearrangement links TRBV19 to TRBJ1-1, with D tentatively TRBD1 (5 bases). CDR1 is LNHDA and CDR2 is SQIVND in the germline V gene (reference sequence). V gave up 3 bases and J gave up 4 bases, with 9 bases separating them. This CDR3 contains 13 residues. Here the CDR3 DNA reads TGTGCCAGTAGTATTCGGGGGGGCACTGAAGCTTTCTTT. The encoded protein is CASSIRGGTEAFF.

In this sample, this clonotype turned up many times. J is TRBJ2-7 and V is TRBV27, with D perhaps matching TRBD1 (5 bases). Per the germline V gene, CDR1 is MNHEY and CDR2 is SMNVEV (reference sequence). Trimming left V 3 bases short and J 0 bases short, with 9 bases between. There are 14 residues in the CDR3. This CDR3 is CASSFRQSSYEQYF. CDR3 DNA: TGTGCCAGCAGTTTTAGACAGAGCTCCTACGAGCAGTACTTC.

This clonotype was counted ten times or more. This chain uses TRBV20-1 with TRBJ1-3; D perhaps matches TRBD1 (5 bases). The CDR3 is 15 amino acids. V shed 1 base and J shed 2 bases, with 12 bases lying between them. Germline assignment: CDR1 DFQATT and CDR2 SNEGSKA (reference sequence). In DNA form, the CDR3 reads TGCAGTGCTAGAGGGGGGTTCGAAGCTGGAAACACCATATATTTT. As protein: CSARGGFEAGNTIYF.